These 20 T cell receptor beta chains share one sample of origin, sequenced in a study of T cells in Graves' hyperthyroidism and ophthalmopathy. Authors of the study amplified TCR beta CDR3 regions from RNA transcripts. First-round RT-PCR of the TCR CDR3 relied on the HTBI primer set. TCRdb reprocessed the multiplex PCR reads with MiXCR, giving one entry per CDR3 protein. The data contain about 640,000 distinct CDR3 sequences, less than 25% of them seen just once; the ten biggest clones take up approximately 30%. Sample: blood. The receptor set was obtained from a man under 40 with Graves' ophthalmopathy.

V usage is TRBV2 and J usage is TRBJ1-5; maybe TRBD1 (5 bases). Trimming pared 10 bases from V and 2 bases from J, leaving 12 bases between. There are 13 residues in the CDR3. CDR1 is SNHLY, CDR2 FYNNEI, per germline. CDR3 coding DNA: TGTGCCAACCGCAGGGATGGCAATCAGCCCCAGCATTTT. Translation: CANRRDGNQPQHF.

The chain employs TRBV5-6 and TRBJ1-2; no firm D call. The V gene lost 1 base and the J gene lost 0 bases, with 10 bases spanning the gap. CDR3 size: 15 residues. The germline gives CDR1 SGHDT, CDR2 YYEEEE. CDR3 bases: TGTGCCAGCAGCTTGAGGCAGCTAGCTAACTATGGCTACACCTTC. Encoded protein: CASSLRQLANYGYTF.

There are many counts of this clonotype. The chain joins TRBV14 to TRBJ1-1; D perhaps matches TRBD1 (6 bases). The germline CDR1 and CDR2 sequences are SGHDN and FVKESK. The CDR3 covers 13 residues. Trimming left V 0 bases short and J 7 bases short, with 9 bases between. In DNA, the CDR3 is TGTGCCAGCAGCCAAGATTGGACAGATGAAGCTTTCTTT. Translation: CASSQDWTDEAFF.

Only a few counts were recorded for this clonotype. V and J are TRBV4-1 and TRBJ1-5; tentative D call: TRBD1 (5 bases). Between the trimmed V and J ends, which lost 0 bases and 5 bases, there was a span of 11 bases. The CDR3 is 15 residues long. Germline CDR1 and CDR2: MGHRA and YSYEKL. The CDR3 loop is CASSQEPGSDQPQHF. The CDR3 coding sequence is TGCGCCAGCAGCCAAGAGCCAGGGTCCGATCAGCCCCAGCATTTT.

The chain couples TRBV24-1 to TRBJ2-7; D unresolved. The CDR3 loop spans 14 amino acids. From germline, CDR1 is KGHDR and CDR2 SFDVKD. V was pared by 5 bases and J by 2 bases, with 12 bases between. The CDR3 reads CATSVRQAAYEQYF. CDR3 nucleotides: TGTGCCACCAGTGTTCGGCAGGCAGCCTACGAGCAGTACTTC.

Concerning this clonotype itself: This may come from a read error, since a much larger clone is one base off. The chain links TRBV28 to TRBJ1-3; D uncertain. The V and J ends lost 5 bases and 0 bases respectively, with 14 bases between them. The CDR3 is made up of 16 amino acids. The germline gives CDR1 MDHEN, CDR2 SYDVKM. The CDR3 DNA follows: TGTGCCAGCAGTCCAGCTGCGGAAACCTCTGGAAACACCATATATTTT. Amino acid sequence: CASSPAAETSGNTIYF.

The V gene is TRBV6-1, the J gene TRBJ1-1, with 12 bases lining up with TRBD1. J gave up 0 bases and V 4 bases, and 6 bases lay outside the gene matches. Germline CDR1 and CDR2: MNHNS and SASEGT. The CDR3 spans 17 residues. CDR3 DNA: TGTGCCAGCAGTGCTGGGACAGGGGGCGGGGTGAACACTGAAGCTTTCTTT. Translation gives CASSAGTGGGVNTEAFF.

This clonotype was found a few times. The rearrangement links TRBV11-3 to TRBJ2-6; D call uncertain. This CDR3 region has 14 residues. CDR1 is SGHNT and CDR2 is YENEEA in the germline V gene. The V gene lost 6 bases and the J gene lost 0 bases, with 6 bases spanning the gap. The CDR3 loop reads CASSLPSGANVLTF. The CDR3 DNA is TGTGCCAGCAGTCTACCCTCTGGGGCCAACGTCCTGACTTTC. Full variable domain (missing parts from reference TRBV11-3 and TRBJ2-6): EAGVVQSPRYKIIEKKQPVAFWCNPISGHNTLYWYLQNLGQGPELLIRYENEEAVDDSQLPKDRFSAERLKGVDSTLKIQPAELGDSAVYLCASSLPSGANVLTFGAGSRLTVL.

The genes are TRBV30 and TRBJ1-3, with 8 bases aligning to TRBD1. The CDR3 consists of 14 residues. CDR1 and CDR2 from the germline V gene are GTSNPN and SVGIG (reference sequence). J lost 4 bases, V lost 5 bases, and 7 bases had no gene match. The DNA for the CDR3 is TGTGCCTGGGATATCGGACAGGGAGGAAACACCATATATTTT. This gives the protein CAWDIGQGGNTIYF.

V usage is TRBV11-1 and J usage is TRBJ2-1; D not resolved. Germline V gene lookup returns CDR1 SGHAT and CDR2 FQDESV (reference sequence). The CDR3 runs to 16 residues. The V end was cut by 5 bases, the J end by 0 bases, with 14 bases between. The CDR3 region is CASSRTGGSSYNEQFF. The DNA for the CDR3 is TGTGCCAGCAGCCGAACGGGCGGAAGCTCCTACAATGAGCAGTTCTTC.

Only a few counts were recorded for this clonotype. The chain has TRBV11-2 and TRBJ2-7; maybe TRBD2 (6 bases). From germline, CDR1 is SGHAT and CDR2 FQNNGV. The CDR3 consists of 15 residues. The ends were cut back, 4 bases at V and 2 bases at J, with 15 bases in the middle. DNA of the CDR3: TGTGCCAGCAGCTCCATCCGGGACTTAGCCTACGAGCAGTACTTC. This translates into CASSSIRDLAYEQYF.

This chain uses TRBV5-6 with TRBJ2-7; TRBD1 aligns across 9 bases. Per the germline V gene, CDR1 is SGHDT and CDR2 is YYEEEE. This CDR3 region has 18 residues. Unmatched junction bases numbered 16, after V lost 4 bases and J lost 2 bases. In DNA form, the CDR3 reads TGTGCCAGCAGCGACCCACCGGGACAGGGTGAAGGGGCCTACGAGCAGTACTTC. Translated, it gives CASSDPPGQGEGAYEQYF.

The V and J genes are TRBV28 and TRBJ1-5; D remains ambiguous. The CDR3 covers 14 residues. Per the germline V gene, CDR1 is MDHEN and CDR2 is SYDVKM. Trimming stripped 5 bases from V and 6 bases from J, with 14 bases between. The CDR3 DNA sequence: TGTGCCAGCAGTCTTCGAACCACGGGTCAGCCCCAGCATTTT. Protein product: CASSLRTTGQPQHF.

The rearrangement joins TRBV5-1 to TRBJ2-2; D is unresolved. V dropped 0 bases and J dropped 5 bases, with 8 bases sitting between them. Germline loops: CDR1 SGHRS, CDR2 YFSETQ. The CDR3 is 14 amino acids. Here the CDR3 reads CASSLDSSTGELFF. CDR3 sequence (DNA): TGCGCCAGCAGCTTGGATTCATCGACCGGGGAGCTGTTTTTT. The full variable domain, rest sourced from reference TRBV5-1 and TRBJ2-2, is KAGVTQTPRYLIKTRGQQVTLSCSPISGHRSVSWYQQTPGQGLQFLFEYFSETQRNKGNFPGRFSGRQFSNSRSEMNVSTLELGDSALYLCASSLDSSTGELFFGEGSRLTVL.

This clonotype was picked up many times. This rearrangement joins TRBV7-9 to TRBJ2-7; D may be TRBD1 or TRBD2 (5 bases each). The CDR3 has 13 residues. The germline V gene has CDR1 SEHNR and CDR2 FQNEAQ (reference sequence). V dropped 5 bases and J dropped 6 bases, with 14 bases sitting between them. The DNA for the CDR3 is TGTGCCAGCAGCGCCCCGAGGGGCGTCGAGCAGTACTTC. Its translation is CASSAPRGVEQYF.

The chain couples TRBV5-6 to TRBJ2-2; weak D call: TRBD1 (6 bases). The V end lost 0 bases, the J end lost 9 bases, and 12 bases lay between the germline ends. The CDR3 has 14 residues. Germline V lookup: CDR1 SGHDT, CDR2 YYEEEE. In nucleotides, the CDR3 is TGTGCCAGCAGCTTGGAGGGGGTTGCACGGGAGCTGTTTTTT. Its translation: CASSLEGVARELFF.

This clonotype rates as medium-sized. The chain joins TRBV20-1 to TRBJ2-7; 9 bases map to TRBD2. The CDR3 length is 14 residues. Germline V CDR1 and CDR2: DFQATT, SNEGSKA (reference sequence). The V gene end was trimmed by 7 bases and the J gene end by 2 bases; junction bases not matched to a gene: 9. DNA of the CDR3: TGCAGTGGCAGGTCTAGCGGGAACCCCTACGAGCAGTACTTC. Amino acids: CSGRSSGNPYEQYF.

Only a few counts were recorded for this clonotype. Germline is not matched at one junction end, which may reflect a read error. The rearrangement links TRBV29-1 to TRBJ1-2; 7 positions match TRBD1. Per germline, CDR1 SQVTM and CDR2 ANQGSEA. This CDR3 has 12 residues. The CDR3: CSVEDRADGYTF. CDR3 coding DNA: TGCAGCGTAGAAGACAGGGCGGATGGCTACACCTTC.

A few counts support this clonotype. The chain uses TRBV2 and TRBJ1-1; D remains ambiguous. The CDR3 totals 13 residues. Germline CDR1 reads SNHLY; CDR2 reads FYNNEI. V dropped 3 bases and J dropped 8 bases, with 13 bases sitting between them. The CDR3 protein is CASSDPPDEEAFF. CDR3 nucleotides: TGTGCCAGCAGTGACCCCCCCGATGAGGAAGCTTTCTTT.

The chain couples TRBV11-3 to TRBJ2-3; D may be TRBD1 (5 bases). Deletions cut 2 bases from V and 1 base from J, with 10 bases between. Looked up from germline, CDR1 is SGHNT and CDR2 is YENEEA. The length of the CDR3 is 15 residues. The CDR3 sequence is CASSLLVRGTDTQYF. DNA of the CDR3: TGTGCCAGCAGCTTATTGGTCAGGGGCACAGATACGCAGTATTTT. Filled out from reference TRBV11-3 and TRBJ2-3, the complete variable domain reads EAGVVQSPRYKIIEKKQPVAFWCNPISGHNTLYWYLQNLGQGPELLIRYENEEAVDDSQLPKDRFSAERLKGVDSTLKIQPAELGDSAVYLCASSLLVRGTDTQYFGPGTRLTVL.